Listed here are 21 T cell receptor beta chains from one sample, sequenced in a study of blood T cells in healthy people across ages. Through a sample-barcoded 5' primer and a J-beta primer mix, a second PCR was run for 7 to 11 cycles. TCRdb analysed the 5' RACE reads with MiXCR anew, one entry per CDR3 protein. This sample has about 1.6 million distinct CDR3 sequences; roughly a third occur once, and the top ten carry 10% to 12%. Sequencing was done on a sample of blood. The receptors stem from a woman in her twenties or thirties in good health.

This clonotype showed up just a few times. J is TRBJ2-2 and V is TRBV7-2, with D unresolved. V lost 3 bases, J lost 4 bases, and 6 bases lay in between. The germline CDR1 and CDR2 sequences are SGHTA and FQGNSA. The CDR3 sequence is 13 residues long. In DNA, the CDR3 is TGTGCCAGCAGCTTCCAGATCACCGGGGAGCTGTTTTTT. Translated, it gives CASSFQITGELFF.

V usage is TRBV20-1 and J usage is TRBJ1-5; the D is unclear. Per the germline V gene, CDR1 is DFQATT and CDR2 is SNEGSKA (reference sequence). Trimming pared 2 bases from V and 1 base from J, leaving 15 bases between. This CDR3 contains 16 residues. This CDR3 reads CSARSGKGGSNQPQHF. Here the CDR3 DNA reads TGCAGTGCTAGATCAGGTAAAGGCGGCAGCAATCAGCCCCAGCATTTT.

In the case of this clonotype: The germline gene is not matched at one end of the junction; a read error may be the cause. The genes are TRBV7-9 and TRBJ1-1, with D possibly matching TRBD1 (6 bases). The germline V gene encodes CDR1 SEHNR and CDR2 FQNEAQ (reference sequence). CDR3 length equals 15 residues. This CDR3 reads CASSWGGGGETEAFF. The CDR3 DNA sequence: TGTGCTAGCAGCTGGGGAGGGGGGGGCGAGACTGAAGCTTTCTTT.

This clonotype has a handful of counts. The chain recombines TRBV29-1 with TRBJ2-3; D remains ambiguous. Germline CDR1 and CDR2: SQVTM and ANQGSEA. The CDR3 totals 15 residues. The ends were cut back, 6 bases at V and 2 bases at J, with 18 bases in the middle. Here the CDR3 DNA reads TGCAGCGTCCTTGAGTACGGCTCCTCCACAGATACGCAGTATTTT. This gives the protein CSVLEYGSSTDTQYF.

The chain has TRBV6-6 and TRBJ2-1, with TRBD1 as a possible D gene (6 bases). Trimming took off 5 bases at V and 8 bases at J, with 16 bases between the two ends. CDR1 and CDR2 (germline): MNHNY, SVGAGI (reference sequence). The CDR3 length is 14 residues. The CDR3 DNA follows: TGTGCCAGCAGTCCCCTAAGGGGGAGCGATGAGCAGTTCTTC. This sequence encodes CASSPLRGSDEQFF.

This clonotype has just a few counts. The rearrangement links TRBV11-3 to TRBJ2-1, with D uncertain. Deletions cut 0 bases from V and 6 bases from J, with 6 bases between. Per the germline V gene, CDR1 is SGHNT and CDR2 is YENEEA. This CDR3 contains 13 residues. CDR3 in amino acids: CASSLDTVNEQFF. The CDR3 coding sequence is TGTGCCAGCAGCTTAGATACGGTCAATGAGCAGTTCTTC.

This clonotype was seen a handful of times. The chain links TRBV9 to TRBJ1-2; D uncertain. The CDR3 totals 15 residues. CDR1 and CDR2 (germline): SGDLS, YYNGEE. Trimming pared 1 base from V and 7 bases from J, leaving 17 bases between. CDR3 sequence: CASSVSTHGGSGYTF. CDR3 bases: TGTGCCAGCAGCGTATCCACACACGGAGGGAGTGGCTACACCTTC.

This clonotype was observed a handful of times. The chain combines TRBV6-6 with TRBJ2-1; TRBD2 aligns across 7 bases. Trimming at V came to 5 bases and at J to 12 bases, leaving 19 bases not matched to a gene. Germline assignment: CDR1 MNHNY and CDR2 SVGAGI (reference sequence). This CDR3 contains 16 residues. DNA of the CDR3: TGTGCCAGCAGTAAAACCAGACTAGCTTACCAACCGGGGCAGTTCTTC. Its translation: CASSKTRLAYQPGQFF.

V gene TRBV5-1 combines with J gene TRBJ2-2; the D gene is possibly TRBD2 (5 bases). This CDR3 has 17 residues. Trimming took off 1 base at V and 0 bases at J, with 13 bases between the two ends. Germline-derived CDR1 and CDR2 are SGHRS and YFSETQ. The CDR3 bases are TGCGCCAGCAGCTTGTCGGCTAGCCCTACGAACACCGGGGAGCTGTTTTTT. Translation: CASSLSASPTNTGELFF. Full variable domain (remainder filled in from reference TRBV5-1 and TRBJ2-2): KAGVTQTPRYLIKTRGQQVTLSCSPISGHRSVSWYQQTPGQGLQFLFEYFSETQRNKGNFPGRFSGRQFSNSRSEMNVSTLELGDSALYLCASSLSASPTNTGELFFGEGSRLTVL.

The rearrangement uses TRBV6-5 and TRBJ1-2; D might be TRBD1 (5 bases). The CDR3 sequence is 15 residues long. Between the trimmed V and J ends, which lost 0 bases and 6 bases, there was a span of 14 bases. CDR1 and CDR2 from the germline V gene are MNHEY and SVGAGI. CDR3 in DNA: TGTGCCAGCAGTTACTCCCAGGGAGGCTACCATGGCTACACCTTC. Translation gives CASSYSQGGYHGYTF.

This clonotype turned up a few times. This chain links TRBV6-5 with TRBJ2-1; D unresolved. The V end lost 4 bases, the J end lost 6 bases, and 10 bases lay between the germline ends. This CDR3 has 13 residues. CDR1 is MNHEY and CDR2 is SVGAGI in the germline V gene. CDR3 bases: TGTGCCAGCAGTTCTAGAAGAGTCAATGAGCAGTTCTTC. It specifies CASSSRRVNEQFF.

V gene TRBV6-1 combines with J gene TRBJ2-4, with unresolved D. The end of the DNA is better explained by TRBJ2-7, so the J call may be wrong. The germline gives CDR1 MNHNS, CDR2 SASEGT. CDR3 length: 13 residues. The CDR3 protein is CASSLRPADEQYF. CDR3 DNA sequence: TGTGCCAGCAGCCTTAGGCCTGCAGACGAGCAGTACTTC.

V is TRBV29-1 and J is TRBJ2-7; TRBD1 might be the D (6 bases). This CDR3 is built from 16 residues. V was trimmed by 7 bases and J by 0 bases, leaving 22 bases between them. Germline lookup yields CDR1 SQVTM and CDR2 ANQGSEA. CDR3 DNA sequence: TGCAGCGGTGTATTTCTTGGTCAGGGGCTCTCCTACGAGCAGTACTTC. Amino acids: CSGVFLGQGLSYEQYF.

For the CDR3, the DNA is TGTGCCAGCAGTGAAAGTAAGGGGTTAGACTACGAGCAGTACTTC. Protein: CASSESKGLDYEQYF. J is TRBJ2-7 and V is TRBV6-1; weak D call: TRBD1 (5 bases). CDR3 size: 15 residues. V lost 2 bases and J lost 3, with 14 bases in between. The germline CDR1 and CDR2 sequences are MNHNS and SASEGT.

The V and J genes are TRBV14 and TRBJ2-2; D unresolved. Trimming took off 1 base at V and 5 bases at J, with 8 bases between the two ends. The CDR3 covers 14 residues. The germline gives CDR1 SGHDN, CDR2 FVKESK. CDR3 DNA sequence: TGTGCCAGCAGCCAAGCGACCCCGACCGGGGAGCTGTTTTTT. This encodes CASSQATPTGELFF. Full variable domain (rest looked up from reference TRBV14 and TRBJ2-2): EAGVTQFPSHSVIEKGQTVTLRCDPISGHDNLYWYRRVMGKEIKFLLHFVKESKQDESGMPNNRFLAERTGGTYSTLKVQPAELEDSGVYFCASSQATPTGELFFGEGSRLTVL.

The gene calls are TRBV20-1 and TRBJ1-2; possible D gene TRBD1, 6 bases. The CDR3 covers 13 residues. V was clipped by 6 bases and J by 3 bases, with 14 bases between them. Germline lookup yields CDR1 DFQATT and CDR2 SNEGSKA (reference sequence). In nucleotides, the CDR3 is TGCAGTGCGCGAGACAGGCTCCACTATGGCTACACCTTC. Translated, it gives CSARDRLHYGYTF.

The V gene is TRBV6-1, the J gene TRBJ2-1; 8 bases map to TRBD2. The CDR3 is 15 residues long. J lost 12 bases, V lost 3 bases, and 13 bases had no gene match. Germline values: CDR1 MNHNS, CDR2 SASEGT. The CDR3 region is CASSETSARGDGQFF. The CDR3 DNA is TGTGCCAGCAGTGAGACTAGCGCGAGGGGGGATGGGCAGTTCTTC.

The J gene is TRBJ1-4, the V gene TRBV9, with a weak D call TRBD1 (6 bases). V was cut by 3 bases and J by 4 bases, with 13 bases left in between. The CDR3 is 15 amino acids. CDR1 and CDR2 from the germline V gene are SGDLS and YYNGEE. CDR3 coding DNA: TGTGCCAGCAGCGCAATGACAGGTCATAATGAAAAACTGTTTTTT. Encoded protein: CASSAMTGHNEKLFF.

This sequence joins TRBV9 and TRBJ1-2; D possibly corresponds to TRBD1 (5 bases). CDR1 and CDR2 from the germline V gene are SGDLS and YYNGEE. Trimming removed 6 bases from V and 0 bases from J, with 9 bases in between. CDR3 length: 13 residues. CDR3 loop: CASTMTANYGYTF. CDR3 DNA sequence: TGTGCCAGCACTATGACAGCTAACTATGGCTACACCTTC.

This sequence joins TRBV29-1 and TRBJ1-5, with no clear D. The V end was cut by 4 bases, the J end by 4 bases, with 11 bases between. Germline V gene sequence: CDR1 SQVTM, CDR2 ANQGSEA. This CDR3 spans 13 amino acids. CDR3 coding DNA: TGCAGCGTTGTCCCTTCCATTAATCAGCCCCAGCATTTT. This translates into CSVVPSINQPQHF.

Only a few counts were recorded for this clonotype. This chain links TRBV4-1 with TRBJ2-3; TRBD2 matches at 12 bases. This CDR3 contains 17 residues. Germline CDR1 and CDR2: MGHRA and YSYEKL. With 0 bases clipped from V and 3 bases from J, the junction kept 4 bases outside the gene matches. CDR3 nucleotides: TGCGCCAGCAGCCAAGATCGAACTAGCGGGGGGACAGATACGCAGTATTTT. Translation gives CASSQDRTSGGTDTQYF.